This record concerns one T cell receptor (beta chain) sequence. Its antigen is unknown. Nothing much larger sits one base from this clone, and base qualities are not available. Ends trimmed: V by 8 bases, J by 1 base; bases unmatched to a gene: 9. Per the germline V gene, SGHRS is the CDR1 and YFSETQ is the CDR2. From cysteine to phenylalanine, the CDR3 is 15 amino acids long. Kept here is only the CDR3 DNA, which spans 45 bases and is read in frame from base 1. After extraction using the QIAamp DNA Blood Mini Kit, genomic DNA was sent off for immunoSEQ repertoire analysis. Using a standard quantity of genomic DNA template, multiplex PCR was run to amplify the CDR3 regions. PCR products were sequenced on an Illumina platform. Per the original workflow: Sequences were mapped to a reference, using V, D and J gene definitions from IMGT. To eliminate PCR and sequencing errors, a nearest-neighbor clustering algorithm combined closely related sequences. V, D and J usage in productive unique and total sequences was analyzed using ImmunoSEQ Analyzer tools and R version 3.6.1. As stored in TCRdb, this immuneACCESS dataset retains in-frame rearrangements with V and J assigned. A fraction of the clones does not appear; measured against another copy, unresolved V genes explain less than half of the discrepancy, and the remainder lacks a known reason. V, J and clone size are those of that table, while D and trimming were read from the DNA. The sample data list a few thousand clones, and around 90% of these were observed just once. Around 4.5% of the sample rests with the top ten.

Before TCR sequencing, CD3+CD4+ T cells were sorted out of fresh PBMCs. The data are from a study of immunodeficiency (dated by TCRdb to between 2018 and 2020). Context from the whole study: Repertoire analysis was performed to search for VDJ recombination defects and oligoclonality. General conclusions and limits of the study: V-J pairing and productive entropy of CD4+ T cells appeared to be similar between patients and controls. Severe oligoclonality, as judged by top-100 and total clonotype frequencies, was observed in patient CD8+ T cells but not in patient CD4+ T cells. In entropy comparisons, n=3 (open circles) was shown for patients versus healthy controls, and a thymic development effect was only suggested as possible.

Rearrangement joined TRBV5-1 to TRBJ2-5; TRBD2 fits 9 bases in the junction. The specimen was CD4+ T cells from blood. This receptor was obtained from a human donor in good health. For the CDR3, the sequence is CASSKVAGAQETQYF. The DNA reads as follows: TGCGCCAGTTCTAAGGTAGCGGGGGCCCAAGAGACCCAGTACTTC.